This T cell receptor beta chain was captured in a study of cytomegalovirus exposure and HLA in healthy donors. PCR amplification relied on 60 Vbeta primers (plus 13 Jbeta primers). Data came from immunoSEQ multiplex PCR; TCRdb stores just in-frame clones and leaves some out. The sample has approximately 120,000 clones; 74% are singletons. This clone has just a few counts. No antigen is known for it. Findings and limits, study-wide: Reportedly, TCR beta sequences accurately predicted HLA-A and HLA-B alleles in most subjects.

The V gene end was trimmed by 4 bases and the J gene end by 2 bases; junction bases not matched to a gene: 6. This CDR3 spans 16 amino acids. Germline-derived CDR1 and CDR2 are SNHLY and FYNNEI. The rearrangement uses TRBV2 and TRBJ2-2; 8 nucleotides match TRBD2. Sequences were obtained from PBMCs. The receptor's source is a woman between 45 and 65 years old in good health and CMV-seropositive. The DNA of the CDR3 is TGTGCCAGCAGTGGCCACGGGGGGGGTAACACCGGGGAGCTGTTTTTT. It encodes CASSGHGGGNTGELFF.